A selection of T cell receptor beta chains follows, all from one sample in a study of Graves' ophthalmopathy and Graves' hyperthyroidism. TCRdb redid the calling of the multiplex PCR reads with MiXCR, one entry per CDR3 protein. Among about 58,000 distinct CDR3 sequences listed, approximately 52% were seen once. The sample comprised peripheral blood. These receptor sequences come from an adult woman with Graves' ophthalmopathy. Each CDR3 is given with its conserved first and last residue. D genes are given only for firm matches. Clone size is given for some rows only: seen once, a few or many times, or a class if the clone is expanded.

>NA|TRBV9|TRBJ2-2|TRBD1
CASSVEGRGHTGELFF
TGTGCCAGCAGCGTAGAGGGCAGGGGGCACACCGGGGAGCTGTTTTTT
>NA|TRBV5-6|TRBJ2-6|NA
CASRRANVLTF
TGTGCCAGCAGGCGGGCCAACGTCCTGACTTTC
>many|TRBV9|TRBJ1-2|TRBD1
CASSVGGTAAYGYTF
TGTGCCAGCAGCGTAGGGGGGACAGCAGCCTATGGCTACACCTTC
>NA|TRBV4-2|TRBJ1-2|TRBD1
CASSQEGQGSGYTF
TGTGCCAGCAGCCAAGAGGGACAGGGATCTGGCTACACCTTC
>many|TRBV11-3|TRBJ2-2|NA
CASSLSPTGELFF
TGTGCCAGCAGCTTATCCCCCACCGGGGAGCTGTTTTTT
>NA|TRBV15|TRBJ2-1|TRBD2
CATSRDGGTSGNEQFF
TGTGCCACCAGCAGAGATGGGGGCACTAGCGGCAATGAGCAGTTCTTC
>NA|TRBV6-6|TRBJ2-1|TRBD1
CASSWGGQVYNEQFF
TGTGCCAGCAGTTGGGGTGGACAGGTATACAATGAGCAGTTCTTC
>many|TRBV5-1|TRBJ1-1|NA
CASSLAPRGNTEAFF
TGCGCCAGCAGCTTGGCCCCCAGGGGAAACACTGAAGCTTTCTTT
>many|TRBV5-4|TRBJ2-2|TRBD2
CASSLAFSGIMNTGELFF
TGTGCCAGCAGCTTGGCCTTTAGCGGGATTATGAACACCGGGGAGCTGTTTTTT
>many|TRBV6-6|TRBJ1-5|NA
CASTLQGDGSPQHF
TGTGCCAGCACCCTACAGGGTGATGGATCGCCCCAGCATTTT
>NA|TRBV6-1|TRBJ2-1|NA
CASTPYPLGNEQFF
TGTGCCAGCACCCCCTACCCCCTGGGGAATGAGCAGTTCTTC
>NA|TRBV6-1|TRBJ1-5|NA
CASSFPTTEGPQSQHF
TGTGCCAGCAGTTTTCCGACGACGGAGGGCCCTCAGTCCCAGCATTTT
>many|TRBV6-5|TRBJ1-3|NA
CASSYSVPGLHSGNTIYF
TGTGCCAGCAGTTACTCAGTCCCGGGACTGCACTCTGGAAACACCATATATTTT
>NA|TRBV5-1|TRBJ2-3|NA
CASTLALTRTGTQYF
TGCGCCAGCACCCTTGCACTTACCCGCACAGGTACGCAGTATTTT
>NA|TRBV15|TRBJ2-5|TRBD2
CATSSAPREAPEKETQYF
TGTGCCACCAGCAGCGCCCCTCGGGAGGCCCCCGAGAAGGAGACCCAGTACTTC
>NA|TRBV27|TRBJ2-5|NA
CASSPSWGPLETQYF
TGTGCCAGCAGCCCCAGTTGGGGGCCTTTAGAGACCCAGTACTTC
>many|TRBV15|TRBJ1-1|NA
CATTQRGISYSGAFF
TGTGCCACCACCCAAAGAGGGATCTCATACTCGGGGGCTTTCTTT
>NA|TRBV7-6|TRBJ1-6|NA
CASSQTGFDLHF
TGTGCCAGCAGTCAAACAGGGTTTGACCTCCACTTT
>many|TRBV7-2|TRBJ2-7|TRBD2
CASSLVGLTSGTHEQYF
TGTGCCAGCAGCTTAGTAGGGCTGACTAGCGGGACCCACGAGCAGTACTTC
>few|TRBV2|TRBJ2-7|NA
CASRSTAVLIEQYF
TGTGCCAGCAGATCGACAGCCGTCCTGATCGAGCAGTACTTC
>NA|TRBV7-8|TRBJ2-7|NA
CASSLAGGKSYEQYF
TGTGCCAGCAGCTTAGCAGGGGGAAAATCCTACGAGCAGTACTTC
>few|TRBV7-2|TRBJ2-7|TRBD2
CAGSLALGGGPYEQYF
TGTGCCGGCAGCTTAGCCCTTGGGGGGGGACCCTACGAGCAGTACTTT
>NA|TRBV27|TRBJ2-4|NA
CASSPKRQVLAKNIQYF
TGTGCCAGCAGTCCCAAACGACAGGTTCTAGCCAAAAACATTCAGTACTTC
>NA|TRBV9|TRBJ2-3|NA
CASSGRDDTQYF
TGTGCCAGCAGCGGGAGAGACGATACGCAGTATTTT
>NA|TRBV30|TRBJ2-7|NA
CAWSVTGRSSYEQYF
TGTGCCTGGAGTGTAACGGGGCGGAGCTCCTACGAGCAGTACTTC
>NA|TRBV10-3|TRBJ2-3|TRBD2
CAITQGREGGADTQYF
TGTGCCATCACTCAGGGGCGGGAGGGCGGTGCAGATACGCAGTATTTT
>NA|TRBV4-1|TRBJ2-1|NA
CASSQERGRPSEQFF
TGCGCCAGCAGCCAAGAGAGGGGGAGGCCTTCCGAGCAGTTCTTC
>many|TRBV19|TRBJ2-2|NA
CATTILNTGELFF
TGTGCAACGACTATCTTGAACACCGGGGAGCTGTTTTTT
>few|TRBV20-1|TRBJ2-5|NA
CSALLLGGQETQYF
TGCAGTGCTCTGTTACTTGGGGGCCAAGAGACCCAGTACTTC
>many|TRBV5-1|TRBJ1-1|TRBD1
CASSFRDRVSGTEAFF
TGCGCCAGCAGCTTCCGGGACAGGGTCAGTGGCACTGAAGCTTTCTTT
>NA|TRBV29-1|TRBJ1-3|NA
CSSGRSSGNTIYF
TGCAGCAGTGGAAGGAGCTCTGGAAACACCATATATTTT
>many|TRBV6-5|TRBJ1-4|NA
CASSYSEQEKLFF
TGTGCCAGCAGTTACTCCGAGCAAGAAAAACTGTTTTTT
>many|TRBV11-2|TRBJ2-3|TRBD2
CASLAGGQVDTQYF
TGTGCCAGCCTAGCGGGAGGGCAGGTAGATACGCAGTATTTT
>NA|TRBV7-2|TRBJ2-1|TRBD2
CAGSLASGRAVEQFF
TGTGCCGGCAGCTTAGCCAGCGGGAGGGCTGTTGAGCAGTTCTTC
>NA|TRBV7-8|TRBJ1-2|NA
CASSLDSHNQGYTF
TGTGCCAGCAGCCTCGACAGTCATAATCAGGGCTACACCTTC
>NA|TRBV20-1|TRBJ1-1|TRBD1
CSARQGVGTEAFF
TGCAGTGCTAGACAGGGGGTAGGCACTGAAGCTTTCTTT
>NA|TRBV19|TRBJ2-7|TRBD1
CASSPRDRGTSYEQYF
TGTGCCAGTAGCCCCCGAGACAGGGGGACCTCCTACGAGCAGTACTTC
>once|TRBV5-1|TRBJ2-7|TRBD1
CAGSLGGDRGDEQYF
TGCGCCGGCAGCTTGGGAGGTGACAGGGGCGACGAGCAGTACTTC
>few|TRBV19|TRBJ1-6|NA
CASSIVMGPLHF
TGTGCCAGTAGTATCGTGATGGGACCCCTCCACTTT
>many|TRBV7-2|TRBJ2-7|NA
CASSFDSASYEQYF
TGTGCCAGCAGCTTCGACTCTGCCTCCTACGAGCAGTACTTC
>NA|TRBV25-1|TRBJ2-3|NA
CASSEEGASGTDTQYF
TGTGCCAGCAGTGAAGAAGGTGCTAGCGGCACAGATACGCAGTATTTT
>NA|TRBV25-1|TRBJ2-2|NA
CASETVTDGNTGELFF
TGTGCCAGCGAGACAGTGACTGACGGCAACACCGGGGAGCTGTTTTTT
>many|TRBV7-2|TRBJ1-3|NA
CASSLLGPGNTIYF
TGTGCCAGCAGCCTCCTAGGCCCTGGAAACACCATATATTTT
>NA|TRBV20-1|TRBJ2-7|NA
CSARTSCPYEQYF
TGCAGTGCTAGGACTTCTTGCCCCTACGAGCAGTACTTC
>NA|TRBV5-4|TRBJ1-4|NA
CASSPRTDEKLFF
TGTGCCAGCAGCCCCCGGACAGATGAAAAACTGTTTTTT
>NA|TRBV15|TRBJ2-7|NA
CATSNEQTYEQYF
TGTGCCACCAGCAATGAACAAACCTACGAGCAGTACTTC
>NA|TRBV30|TRBJ2-3|TRBD2
CAWMGLVTDTQYF
TGTGCCTGGATGGGACTAGTCACAGATACGCAGTATTTT
>many|TRBV20-1|TRBJ2-1|NA
CSARASNPRYEQFF
TGCAGTGCTAGAGCATCCAACCCCAGGTATGAGCAGTTCTTC
>NA|TRBV3-2|TRBJ2-2|NA
CASSQAGPQFAGELFF
TGTGCCAGCAGCCAAGCTGGCCCGCAATTCGCCGGGGAGCTGTTTTTT
>NA|TRBV27|TRBJ1-2|TRBD1
CASTLRPGQGASNYGYTF
TGTGCCAGCACCCTGAGGCCGGGACAGGGGGCCTCCAACTATGGCTACACCTTC
>NA|TRBV24-1|TRBJ2-3|TRBD1
CATSGTTGVGTDTQYF
TGTGCCACCAGTGGCACGACAGGGGTCGGTACAGATACGCAGTATTTT
>NA|TRBV4-2|TRBJ1-6|NA
CASGPRRGENSPLHF
TGTGCCAGCGGCCCGAGACGGGGAGAAAATTCACCCCTCCACTTT